The rows below give T cell receptor beta chains drawn from one sample of a study of cytomegalovirus exposure and HLA in healthy donors. Clones were read by immunoSEQ multiplex PCR, and TCRdb kept only the in-frame ones, dropping some. The table includes a few hundred thousand clones, approximately 80% detected once. What was sequenced was PBMCs. The receptors come from a man aged 25-45 years in good health and CMV-seronegative. Each CDR3 is given with its conserved first and last residue. The D gene is left open where the match is weak. Only some rows state a clone size, as once, few, many or a class for expanded clones.

CDR3aa	CDR3nt	abundance	v_gene	d_gene	j_gene
CASSVTSGNTGELFF	TGTGCCAGCAGCGTGACTAGTGGGAACACCGGGGAGCTGTTTTTT	few	TRBV9	.	TRBJ2-2
CASSLAGTFGQETQYF	TGTGCCAGCAGCTTGGCAGGAACCTTTGGACAAGAGACCCAGTACTTC	.	TRBV7-3	.	TRBJ2-5
CARSSDRSRYEQYF	TGTGCCAGATCATCGGACAGGTCCCGCTACGAGCAGTACTTC	.	TRBV2	TRBD1	TRBJ2-7
CASSLVAGDYEQYF	TGCGCCAGCAGCTTGGTGGCAGGGGACTACGAGCAGTACTTC	.	TRBV5-1	.	TRBJ2-7
CASSPLVPGQPWHEQYF	TGTGCCAGCAGCCCCCTAGTTCCGGGACAACCGTGGCACGAGCAGTACTTC	.	TRBV11-2	.	TRBJ2-7
CSVEDAGAKDGYTF	TGCAGCGTTGAAGACGCAGGGGCTAAGGACGGCTACACCTTC	.	TRBV29-1	.	TRBJ1-2
CASRDRGYATDTQYF	TGCGCCAGCCGGGACAGGGGGTATGCCACAGATACGCAGTATTTT	.	TRBV10-2	TRBD1	TRBJ2-3
CASSLEGTSGEETQYF	TGTGCCAGCAGCTTAGAGGGGACTAGCGGCGAAGAGACCCAGTACTTC	.	TRBV11-3	TRBD2	TRBJ2-5
CASSSLYEQYF	TGTGCCAGCAGTTCCCTTTACGAGCAGTACTTC	.	TRBV6-1	.	TRBJ2-7
CASSARRERQTQYF	TGTGCCAGCAGCGCCCGTAGGGAGAGGCAGACCCAGTACTTC	.	TRBV21-1	.	TRBJ2-5
CASSAGFGYGHTF	TGTGCCAGCAGTGCAGGGTTCGGGTATGGCCACACCTTC	.	TRBV2	.	TRBJ1-2
CASSLSRGDGYTF	TGTGCCAGCAGTTTATCCAGGGGTGATGGCTACACCTTC	.	TRBV27	.	TRBJ1-2
CASSQREGFPNEKLFF	TGTGCCAGCAGCCAGCGAGAGGGTTTCCCTAATGAAAAACTGTTTTTT	.	TRBV4-2	.	TRBJ1-4
CAISQLAGSQETQYF	TGTGCCATCAGTCAGCTAGCGGGATCCCAAGAGACCCAGTACTTC	.	TRBV10-3	TRBD2	TRBJ2-5
CASSFSLDGRGEQYF	TGTGCCAGCAGTTTTTCCTTGGACGGCAGGGGCGAGCAGTACTTC	.	TRBV28	.	TRBJ2-7
CASSRGKDEQFF	TGTGCCAGCAGTCGGGGGAAGGATGAGCAGTTCTTC	.	TRBV2	.	TRBJ2-1
CASSYVGQGALIF	.	.	TRBV27	.	TRBJ2-1
CASSQDLGSGLYYNEQFF	TGTGCCAGCAGCCAAGATCTGGGGTCGGGACTATACTACAATGAGCAGTTCTTC	.	TRBV4-2	TRBD2	TRBJ2-1
CASSPTGDFTEAFF	TGTGCCAGCAGCCCGACAGGGGACTTTACTGAAGCTTTCTTT	once	TRBV11-3	TRBD1	TRBJ1-1
CASIGTGASLSSYNEQFF	TGTGCCAGTATCGGGACAGGGGCTAGCCTAAGCTCCTACAATGAGCAGTTCTTC	.	TRBV19	TRBD1	TRBJ2-1
CASSPTRDRGKLFF	TGTGCCAGCAGTCCCACCCGGGACAGGGGCAAACTGTTTTTT	.	TRBV6-6	TRBD1	TRBJ1-4
CASSWDLSDEQYF	TGTGCCAGCTCATGGGATCTTAGCGACGAGCAGTACTTC	.	TRBV18	.	TRBJ2-7
CAIRTSVGDTQYF	TGTGCCATCCGGACTAGCGTGGGGGATACGCAGTATTTT	few	TRBV10-3	TRBD2	TRBJ2-3
CASSQIAGYEQYF	TGTGCCAGCAGCCAAATCGCGGGTTACGAGCAGTACTTC	.	TRBV14	.	TRBJ2-7
CASSTLLGGEGYTF	TGTGCCAGCTCTACTCTGTTGGGGGGTGAAGGCTACACCTTC	.	TRBV6-5	.	TRBJ1-2
CASSLSPSAYPNEQFF	TGTGCCAGCAGCTTGTCTCCCAGCGCCTACCCCAATGAGCAGTTCTTC	.	TRBV5-4	.	TRBJ2-1
CASSFLPLGGSSNYGYTF	TGCGCCAGCAGCTTCCTACCTCTGGGGGGGAGTTCTAACTATGGCTACACCTTC	.	TRBV5-1	.	TRBJ1-2
CASGTSNTEAFF	TGTGCGAGCGGGACTTCGAACACTGAAGCTTTCTTT	.	TRBV5-4	.	TRBJ1-1
CASSFRQFSYEQYF	TGTGCCAGCAGCTTCCGACAGTTCTCCTACGAGCAGTACTTC	.	TRBV5-8	.	TRBJ2-7
CASSVGSTLTGDTQYF	TGTGCCAGCAGCGTAGGGTCCACTCTGACAGGCGATACGCAGTATTTT	.	TRBV9	.	TRBJ2-3
CASSQDLREPQHF	TGTGCCAGCAGCCAAGATTTGCGGGAGCCCCAGCATTTT	.	TRBV4-2	.	TRBJ1-5
CASSEGTGWNQPQHF	TGTGCCAGCAGTGAAGGGACAGGGTGGAATCAGCCCCAGCATTTT	.	TRBV6-1	TRBD1	TRBJ1-5
CASSLSWNTEAFF	TGTGCCAGCAGTCTTTCCTGGAACACTGAAGCTTTCTTT	.	TRBV6-5	.	TRBJ1-1
CASSRTSGGELFF	TGCGCCAGCAGCCGTACTAGCGGCGGGGAGCTGTTTTTT	.	TRBV5-1	TRBD2	TRBJ2-2
CASSPLEGAKGGYEQYF	TGTGCCAGCAGTCCCTTGGAGGGGGCTAAGGGGGGCTACGAGCAGTACTTC	.	TRBV25-1	.	TRBJ2-7
CASSNPGKEQYF	TGTGCCAGCAGCAACCCCGGGAAAGAGCAGTACTTC	.	TRBV28	.	TRBJ2-7
CASSSNILGLAGGWTNYEQYF	TGTGCCAGCAGCTCCAACATCCTGGGACTAGCGGGGGGTTGGACGAACTACGAGCAGTACTTC	few	TRBV7-3	TRBD2	TRBJ2-7
CASSLDSLYNEQFF	TGTGCCAGCAGCCTGGACAGCCTTTACAATGAGCAGTTCTTC	.	TRBV7-9	.	TRBJ2-1
CASTPRGQGGADTQYF	TGTGCCAGCACCCCACGCGGACAAGGGGGAGCAGATACGCAGTATTTT	once	TRBV4-2	.	TRBJ2-3
CASSLQVGNTIYF	TGTGCCAGCAGCTTGCAGGTCGGAAACACCATATATTTT	.	TRBV11-2	.	TRBJ1-3
CASSSYRGNYGYTF	TGTGCCAGCAGCTCCTACAGGGGGAACTATGGCTACACCTTC	.	TRBV7-2	TRBD1	TRBJ1-2
CATSRATGLLRNEQFF	TGTGCCACCAGCAGAGCCACGGGACTTCTCCGGAATGAGCAGTTCTTC	.	TRBV15	.	TRBJ2-1